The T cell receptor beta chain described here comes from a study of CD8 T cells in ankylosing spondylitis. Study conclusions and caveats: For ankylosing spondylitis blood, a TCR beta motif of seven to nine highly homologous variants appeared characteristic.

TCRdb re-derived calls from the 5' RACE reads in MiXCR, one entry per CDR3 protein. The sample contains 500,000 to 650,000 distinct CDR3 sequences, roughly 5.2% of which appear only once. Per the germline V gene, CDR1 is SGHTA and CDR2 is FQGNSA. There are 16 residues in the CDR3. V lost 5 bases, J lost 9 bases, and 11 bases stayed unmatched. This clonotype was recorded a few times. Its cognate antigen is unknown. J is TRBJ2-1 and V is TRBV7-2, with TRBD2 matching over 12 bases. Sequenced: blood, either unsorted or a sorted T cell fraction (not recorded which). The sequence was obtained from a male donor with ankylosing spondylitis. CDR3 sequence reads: CASSRDTGLAGGEQFF. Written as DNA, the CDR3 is TGTGCCAGCAGCCGCGACACGGGACTAGCGGGTGGTGAGCAGTTCTTC.